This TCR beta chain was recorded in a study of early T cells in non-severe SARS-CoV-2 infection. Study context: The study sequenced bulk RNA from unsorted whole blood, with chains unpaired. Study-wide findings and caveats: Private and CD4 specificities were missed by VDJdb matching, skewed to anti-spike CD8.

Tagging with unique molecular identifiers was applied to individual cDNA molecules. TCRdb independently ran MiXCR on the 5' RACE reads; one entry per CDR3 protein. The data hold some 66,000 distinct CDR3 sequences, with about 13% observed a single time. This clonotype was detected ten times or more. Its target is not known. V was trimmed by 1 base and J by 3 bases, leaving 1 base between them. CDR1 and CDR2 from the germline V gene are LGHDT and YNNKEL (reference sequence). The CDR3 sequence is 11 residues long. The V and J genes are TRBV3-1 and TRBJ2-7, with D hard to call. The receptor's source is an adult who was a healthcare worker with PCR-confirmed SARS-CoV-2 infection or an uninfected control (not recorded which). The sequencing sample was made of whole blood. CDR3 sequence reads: CASSQGYEQYF. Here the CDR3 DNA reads TGTGCCAGCAGCCAAGGCTACGAGCAGTACTTC.